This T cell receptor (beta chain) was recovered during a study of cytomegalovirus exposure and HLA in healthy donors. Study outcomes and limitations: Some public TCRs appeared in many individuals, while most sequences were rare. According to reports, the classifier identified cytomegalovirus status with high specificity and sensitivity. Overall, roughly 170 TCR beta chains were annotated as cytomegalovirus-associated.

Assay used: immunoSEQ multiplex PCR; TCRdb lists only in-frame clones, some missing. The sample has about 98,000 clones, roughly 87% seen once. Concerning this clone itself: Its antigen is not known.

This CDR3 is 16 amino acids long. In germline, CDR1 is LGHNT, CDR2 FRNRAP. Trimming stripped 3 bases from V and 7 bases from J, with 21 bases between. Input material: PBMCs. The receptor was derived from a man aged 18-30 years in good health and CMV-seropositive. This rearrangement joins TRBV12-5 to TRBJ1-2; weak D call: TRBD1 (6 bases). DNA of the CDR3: TGTGCTAGTGGTTTTAAGTTGTTGGGGGGGCTAGGTGGCTACACCTTC. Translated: CASGFKLLGGLGGYTF.